The 6 T cell receptor beta chains given below trace back to one sample, sequenced in a study of molecular identifiers for immune sequencing clone quantification. TCRdb used MiXCR to reprocess the PCR reads, holding one entry per CDR3 protein. The sample holds approximately 40,000 distinct CDR3 sequences, around a sixth seen once. The specimen sequenced was naive CD8+ T cells from blood, with Jurkat cell RNA spiked in. The subset here: FACS-sorted CD8+CD4-CCR7+CD45RA+ naive T cells. These receptors all stem from a human donor in good health. Some libraries in this study had Jurkat cell RNA spiked in.

This clonotype was detected many times. The chain uses TRBV11-2 and TRBJ2-1; TRBD2 aligns across 11 bases. J gave up 1 base and V 4 bases, and 3 bases lay outside the gene matches. This CDR3 has 16 residues. Germline V lookup: CDR1 SGHAT, CDR2 FQNNGV. DNA for the CDR3: TGTGCCAGCAGCTCAAGACTAGCGGGGTCCTACAATGAGCAGTTCTTC. This encodes CASSSRLAGSYNEQFF.

This clonotype has just a few counts. The chain couples TRBV9 to TRBJ2-7; possible D gene TRBD1, 6 bases. Germline lookup yields CDR1 SGDLS and CDR2 YYNGEE. Deletions cut 4 bases from V and 6 bases from J, with 17 bases between. The CDR3 runs 14 residues. CDR3 DNA: TGTGCCAGCAGCCCCCACGGACAGCCATCCGAGCAGTACTTC. Translating gives CASSPHGQPSEQYF.

This clonotype was seen many times. The chain is built from TRBV6-5 and TRBJ2-7; unclear D gene. V lost 10 bases, J lost 2 bases, and 12 bases lay in between. Germline V CDR1 and CDR2: MNHEY, SVGAGI. This CDR3 is built from 12 residues. CDR3 nucleotides: TGTGCCACTATCGGTCGCGCCTACGAGCAGTACTTC. Translation: CATIGRAYEQYF.

This clonotype appeared many times. The chain uses TRBV28 and TRBJ2-7, with D unclear. Trimming left V 2 bases short and J 2 bases short, with 4 bases between. From germline, CDR1 is MDHEN and CDR2 SYDVKM. CDR3 length: 12 amino acids. In nucleotides, the CDR3 is TGTGCCAGCAGTTTAGGGACCTACGAGCAGTACTTC. Encoded protein: CASSLGTYEQYF.

This clonotype has just a few counts. The CDR3 coding sequence is TGTGCCAGCAGTCTATTCCTAGCGGGAGATCAAAATGAGCAGTTCTTC. It specifies CASSLFLAGDQNEQFF. The V and J genes are TRBV14 and TRBJ2-1, with 10 positions matching TRBD2. The length of the CDR3 is 16 residues. Losses at the gene ends were 6 bases for V and 7 bases for J; bases not matched to a gene: 12. Germline-derived CDR1 and CDR2 are SGHDN and FVKESK.

Remarks on this clonotype: Since a much larger clone is just one base distant, this may be a read error. The chain links TRBV20-1 to TRBJ2-7; 7 bases match TRBD2. The CDR3 consists of 14 residues. Germline V gives CDR1 DFQATT, CDR2 SNEGSKA (reference sequence). The CDR3 bases are TGCAGTGCTCCCGGGACTACACCCTACTACGAGCAGCACTTC. Protein product: CSAPGTTPYYEQHF.